The 9 T cell receptor beta chains below come from one sample, sequenced in a study of tumor and adjacent non-tumor tissue in lung cancer. A modified ARM-PCR protocol with three rounds of nested PCR amplified TCRbeta. TCRdb ran MiXCR on the multiplex PCR reads and lists one entry per CDR3 protein. The table includes approximately 47,000 distinct CDR3 sequences, around 59% detected once. No cell sorting was done before RNA was extracted from the tissue. Distant lung tissue was collected more than 3 cm away from the tumor edge. Sequenced material: distant non-tumor lung tissue. The receptors stem from a woman between 65 and 79 years old with non-small cell lung cancer.

Comment on this clonotype: The conserved closing phenylalanine or tryptophan is absent in this CDR3, likely reflecting a read error. The rearrangement links TRBV6-6 to TRBJ2-1, with 8 bases identical to TRBD2. After removal of 3 bases from V and 4 bases from J, the junction contained 20 bases not matched to a gene. Germline lookup yields CDR1 MNHNY and CDR2 SVGAGI (reference sequence). This CDR3 has 20 amino acids. CDR3 sequence (DNA): TGTGCCAGCAGTTATCCCACTCGTATCATAGCGGGACGCTCTTACAATGAGCAGTTCTTA. Translating it yields CASSYPTRIIAGRSYNEQFL.

A remark on this clonotype: It may be a read error: a sequence one base away is much more abundant. The genes are TRBV5-1 and TRBJ2-7; 11 bases are a match to TRBD1. Germline lookup yields CDR1 SGHRS and CDR2 YFSETQ. This CDR3 spans 14 amino acids. DNA for the CDR3: TGCACCAGCCACTCCGGGACAGGGGGAAGCGAGCAGTACTTC. Translated: CTSHSGTGGSEQYF.

The chain has TRBV10-3 and TRBJ2-7; TRBD2 agrees at 11 bases. The CDR3 is 15 amino acids. Germline V lookup: CDR1 ENHRY, CDR2 SYGVKD. In DNA, the CDR3 is TGTGTCATTAGTGGGGGGACTAGCGGTTCCTACGAGCAGTACTTC. It is translated as CVISGGTSGSYEQYF.

The chain couples TRBV29-1 to TRBJ2-7; D not resolved. The CDR3 runs to 15 residues. Looked up from germline, CDR1 is SQVTM and CDR2 is ANQGSEA. CDR3: CVERLGPTASYEQYF. CDR3 sequence (DNA): TGCGTTGAACGATTAGGGCCTACCGCCTCCTACGAGCAGTACTTC.

This clonotype was seen a handful of times. A much more abundant neighbour one base away suggests this may be a read error. The chain joins TRBV7-9 to TRBJ2-5; 11 bases are a match to TRBD2. Trimming cost V 5 bases and J 10 bases; bases outside gene matches: 6. Germline loops: CDR1 SEHNR, CDR2 FQNEAQ (reference sequence). CDR3 size: 13 residues. CDR3 sequence: CASSTSGSVIQYF. CDR3 nucleotide sequence: TGTGCCAGCAGCACTAGCGGGAGCGTGATCCAGTACTTC.

As regards this clonotype: The final CDR3 position lacks the conserved phenylalanine or tryptophan, pointing to a likely read error. V is TRBV7-8 and J is TRBJ1-1; possible D gene TRBD1, 6 bases. Trimming pared 3 bases from V and 8 bases from J, leaving 16 bases between. The CDR3 runs 14 residues. Germline CDR1 is SGHVS and CDR2 is FQNEAQ. CDR3 residues: CASSFGQLSTEAFL. CDR3 nucleotides: TGTGCCAGCAGCTTTGGACAGCTGAGCACCGAAGCTTTCCTT.

Notes on this clonotype: A read error may explain this, as a much larger clone is one base away. The rearrangement joins TRBV12-3 or TRBV12-4 to TRBJ1-5; 7 positions match TRBD1. This CDR3 has 13 residues. This CDR3 reads CAISRQGDQPQHF. As DNA, the CDR3 is TGTGCCATCAGTCGACAGGGAGATCAGCCCCAGCATTTT.

Concerning this clonotype: The conserved closing phenylalanine or tryptophan is absent in this CDR3, likely reflecting a read error. The chain employs TRBV29-1 and TRBJ2-1; a possible D gene is TRBD2 (6 bases). This CDR3 is built from 19 residues. Trimming pared 5 bases from V and 3 bases from J, leaving 29 bases between. The germline V gene has CDR1 SQVTM and CDR2 ANQGSEA. The CDR3 coding sequence is TGCAGCGTTTTGGGAGGTGGTCGGGCGGGATCATTACACTACAATGAGCAGTTCTCC. This encodes CSVLGGGRAGSLHYNEQFS.

In its sample, this clonotype was seen a few times. V gene TRBV6-4 combines with J gene TRBJ2-7; D uncertain. Germline V gene data show CDR1 as MRHNA and CDR2 as SNTAGT. The V gene lost 7 bases and the J gene lost 6 bases, with 4 bases spanning the gap. The CDR3 runs 9 residues. The CDR3 coding sequence is TGTGCCAGCACGGTCGAGCAGTACTTC. It yields the protein CASTVEQYF.